A selection of T cell receptor beta chains follows, all from one sample in a study of a mutant IDH1 vaccine in newly diagnosed glioma. The table came from immunoSEQ multiplex PCR; TCRdb's copy has only in-frame clones and leaves some out. This table has about 54,000 clones, roughly 80% appearing once. The input for sequencing was PBMCs, taken from a glioma patient treated with radiotherapy, temozolomide or both. The receptors were gathered from a man between 18 and 35 years old with glioma. The CDR3 runs from the conserved cysteine through the conserved F or W. A D gene is named only where the DNA matches it firmly. Size is stated for part of the rows, as once, few or many counts, or as a class when the clone is expanded.

j_call d_call v_call clone_size cdr3_aa cdr3_nt
TRBJ1-1 . TRBV7-9 . CASSLSMGSEAFF TGTGCCAGCAGCTTATCAATGGGGTCTGAAGCTTTCTTT
TRBJ1-1 TRBD1 TRBV5-6 . CASSLAGTENTEAFF TGTGCCAGCAGCTTGGCCGGGACAGAGAACACTGAAGCTTTCTTT
TRBJ2-7 . TRBV30 . CAWRRTSRSYEQYF TGTGCCTGGAGGCGTACTAGTCGGTCCTACGAGCAGTACTTC
TRBJ1-5 . TRBV6-5 . CASKGQAENQPQHF TGTGCCAGCAAGGGGCAGGCCGAAAATCAGCCCCAGCATTTT
TRBJ2-2 TRBD2 TRBV2 . CASKGIAGTGELFF TGTGCCAGCAAGGGCATAGCGGGCACCGGGGAGCTGTTTTTT
TRBJ1-1 . TRBV6-5 . CASSKRGIMNTEAFF TGTGCCAGCAGCAAACGGGGCATAATGAACACTGAAGCTTTCTTT
TRBJ2-7 . TRBV9 . CASSVGYDSAYEQYF TGTGCCAGCAGCGTGGGGTATGACAGCGCCTACGAGCAGTACTTC
TRBJ2-1 . TRBV11-2 . CASTIDTDYNEQFF TGTGCCAGCACAATAGACACCGACTACAATGAGCAGTTCTTC
TRBJ2-7 . TRBV7-9 few CASSLVGDSYEQYF TGTGCCAGCAGCTTAGTAGGGGACTCCTACGAGCAGTACTTC
TRBJ1-1 TRBD1 TRBV6-6 . CASSSTAGTGGTEAFF TGTGCCAGCAGTTCGACCGCCGGGACAGGGGGCACTGAAGCTTTCTTT
TRBJ2-7 . TRBV6-6 once CASSYSTGAYEQYF TGTGCCAGCAGTTACTCGACAGGAGCCTACGAGCAGTACTTC
TRBJ2-6 . TRBV7-2 . CASSLGDTRSGANVLTF TGTGCCAGCAGCTTAGGTGACACGAGATCTGGGGCCAACGTCCTGACTTTC
TRBJ1-2 TRBD1 TRBV18 . CASSPQRGQGNYGYTF TGTGCCAGCTCACCACAAAGGGGACAGGGCAACTATGGCTACACCTTC
TRBJ1-4 TRBD1 TRBV5-1 . CASSYRWTGSGEKLFF TGCGCCAGCAGCTACCGGTGGACAGGGAGTGGAGAAAAACTGTTTTTT
TRBJ2-7 TRBD1 TRBV7-6 . CASSLNQGAGYEQYF TGTGCCAGCAGCTTGAATCAGGGGGCCGGTTACGAGCAGTACTTC
TRBJ1-1 . TRBV7-8 once CASSQRRVNTEAFF TGTGCCAGCAGCCAACGCAGGGTGAACACTGAAGCTTTCTTT
TRBJ1-1 . TRBV15 . CATSRDPGNTEAFF TGTGCCACCAGCAGGGATCCGGGGAACACTGAAGCTTTCTTT
TRBJ1-5 . TRBV19 . CASSIAQRVYSNQPQHF TGTGCCAGTAGTATAGCCCAGAGGGTCTATAGCAATCAGCCCCAGCATTTT
TRBJ1-2 . TRBV2 . CASTRGAGGYTF TGTGCCAGCACACGGGGGGCCGGGGGCTACACCTTC
TRBJ1-1 . TRBV6-5 few CASSYDPNTEAFF TGTGCCAGCAGTTACGACCCGAACACTGAAGCTTTCTTT
TRBJ1-5 . TRBV5-6 . CASSVSGIQPQHF TGTGCCAGCAGCGTATCAGGGATTCAGCCCCAGCATTTT
TRBJ1-2 . TRBV30 once CAWSGPQITNYGYTF TGTGCCTGGAGTGGGCCTCAAATAACTAACTATGGCTACACCTTC
TRBJ2-5 TRBD2 TRBV30 . CAWTKSLAGVWGTQYF TGTGCCTGGACCAAGTCACTAGCGGGAGTCTGGGGGACCCAGTACTTC
TRBJ1-2 TRBD1 TRBV7-2 . CASSPSHRDSDYGYTF TGTGCCAGCAGCCCTAGTCATAGGGACAGTGATTATGGCTACACCTTC
TRBJ2-1 . TRBV6-4 few CASSEDTYNEQFF TGTGCCAGCAGTGAGGACACCTACAATGAGCAGTTCTTC
TRBJ2-2 . TRBV29-1 . CSVRENTGELFF TGCAGCGTTAGGGAGAACACCGGGGAGCTGTTTTTT
TRBJ2-5 TRBD2 TRBV6-1 few CASSASAGGPETQYF TGTGCCAGCAGTGCTTCGGCGGGGGGGCCAGAGACCCAGTACTTC